Presented here are 24 T cell receptor beta chains from one specimen sequenced in a study of beta chain features in type 1 diabetes. As every portion of the isolated RNA was reverse transcribed, the sequencing read expressed TCRB transcripts. The data were produced by immunoSEQ multiplex PCR, yet TCRdb's version contains in-frame clones alone and is incomplete. Here the sample spans 150,000 to 200,000 clones, about 13% being singletons. The sample was central memory CD4+ T cells from blood. All receptors come from a woman in her late teens or twenties in good health.

This clone has a handful of counts. The chain is built from TRBV30 and TRBJ1-5, with 7 bases matching TRBD1. The CDR3 has 13 amino acids. Germline loops: CDR1 GTSNPN, CDR2 SVGIG (reference sequence). The junction had 8 bases not matched to a gene; V was cut back by 5 bases and J by 7 bases. CDR3 coding DNA: TGTGCCTGGGGGGTGACAGGGAGGCAGCCCCAGCATTTT. As protein: CAWGVTGRQPQHF.

The chain uses TRBV29-1 and TRBJ2-1, with 11 bases lining up with TRBD1. Germline values: CDR1 SQVTM, CDR2 ANQGSEA. The CDR3 sequence is 15 residues long. The J segment lost 7 bases and the V segment lost 5 bases, leaving 10 bases of the junction unmatched. The DNA for the CDR3 is TGCAGCGTTAGAAGGAGGGACAGGGGGATGAATGAGCAGTTCTTC. Amino acid sequence: CSVRRRDRGMNEQFF.

This clone showed up just a few times. The J gene is TRBJ1-2, the V gene TRBV6-6; tentative D call: TRBD1 (6 bases). Trimming shortened V by 7 bases and J by 2 bases, and 14 bases separated the two germline ends. CDR1 MNHNY and CDR2 SVGAGI come from the germline V gene (reference sequence). This CDR3 has 14 residues. For the CDR3, the DNA is TGTGCCAGCACGGGGTCCGGGACAAACTATGGCTACACCTTC. It is translated as CASTGSGTNYGYTF.

This clone was detected a few times. The V call is TRBV9, the J call TRBJ1-1, with D possibly being TRBD1 (6 bases). V lost 4 bases, J lost 8 bases, and 18 bases lay in between. This CDR3 has 14 residues. Per germline, CDR1 SGDLS and CDR2 YYNGEE. In DNA, the CDR3 is TGTGCCAGCAGCCCCAGGACTGGGACATTGGAAGCTTTCTTT. It specifies CASSPRTGTLEAFF. The full variable domain, its missing parts supplied by reference TRBV9 and TRBJ1-1, is DSGVTQTPKHLITATGQRVTLRCSPRSGDLSVYWYQQSLDQGLQFLIQYYNGEERAKGNILERFSAQQFPDLHSELNLSSLELGDSALYFCASSPRTGTLEAFFGQGTRLTVV.

This clone was detected a few times. The chain has TRBV7-8 and TRBJ1-1; 9 bases are shared with TRBD1. This CDR3 contains 14 residues. V shed 5 bases, J shed 8 bases, and the junction held 9 bases outside the gene matches. The germline V gene encodes CDR1 SGHVS and CDR2 FQNEAQ. Written as DNA, the CDR3 is TGTGCCAGCAGCGCTGGGACAGGGAGGGTCGAAGCTTTCTTT. This codes for CASSAGTGRVEAFF.

On this clone: A read error may account for a junction end that differs from germline. The chain links TRBV4-1 to TRBJ1-2; 7 bases match TRBD1. CDR1 and CDR2 (germline): MGHRA, YSYEKL. CDR3 size: 16 residues. CDR3 bases: TGTGCCAGCAGCCAAGAGAGAAGGGGGCCTCTTCATGGCTACACCTTC. It translates to CASSQERRGPLHGYTF.

This clone was detected only a few times. The chain is built from TRBV4-2 and TRBJ1-1, with D unclear. The CDR3 totals 16 residues. From germline, CDR1 is LGHNA and CDR2 YNFKEQ. Trimming cost V 0 bases and J 0 bases, with 11 bases left between them. Written as DNA, the CDR3 is TGTGCCAGCAGCCAAGAGCGGGCCCGCATGAACACTGAAGCTTTCTTT. Protein: CASSQERARMNTEAFF.

The chain uses TRBV11-2 and TRBJ2-4; a possible D gene is TRBD1 (5 bases). Germline CDR1 and CDR2: SGHAT and FQNNGV. The CDR3 length is 15 residues. V lost 4 bases and J 0 bases, leaving 10 bases between the germline ends. CDR3 residues: CASSSLTVAKNIQYF. DNA of the CDR3: TGTGCCAGCAGCTCGCTGACAGTAGCCAAAAACATTCAGTACTTC.

In this sample, this clone turned up a few times. The CDR3 bases are TGTGCCAGCAGCCGAGGTCCCGGGAGTGGTGAGAATGAGCAGTTCTTC. Translation: CASSRGPGSGENEQFF. V usage is TRBV7-2 and J usage is TRBJ2-1, with D possibly being TRBD2 (6 bases). The CDR3 length is 16 residues. CDR1 is SGHTA, CDR2 FQGNSA, per germline. Trimming stripped 5 bases from V and 7 bases from J, with 21 bases between.

This clone was recorded at least ten times. Other DNA sequences from this sample encode an identical CDR3 as well. The rearrangement uses TRBV6-1 and TRBJ2-1; 9 bases agree with TRBD2. With 2 bases clipped from V and 4 bases from J, the junction kept 3 bases outside the gene matches. Germline V lookup: CDR1 MNHNS, CDR2 SASEGT. The CDR3 length is 15 residues. DNA for the CDR3: TGTGCCAGCAGTGAACTAGCGGGATCTTACAATGAGCAGTTCTTC. Its translation is CASSELAGSYNEQFF.

This clone has a handful of counts. The chain links TRBV2 to TRBJ2-2, with a tentative D call TRBD1 (6 bases). V was pared by 4 bases and J by 0 bases, with 15 bases between. The CDR3 is 17 residues long. The germline CDR1 and CDR2 sequences are SNHLY and FYNNEI. CDR3 bases: TGTGCCAGCAGTGTGCAGGACAGATACCCGAACACCGGGGAGCTGTTTTTT. The encoded protein is CASSVQDRYPNTGELFF.

The J gene is TRBJ2-3, the V gene TRBV30; 9 bases fit TRBD2. With V trimmed by 5 bases and J by 3 bases, 3 bases remained unmatched. The germline V gene has CDR1 GTSNPN and CDR2 SVGIG (reference sequence). This CDR3 is built from 13 residues. CDR3 sequence reads: CAWLAGATDTQYF. The CDR3, as DNA: TGTGCCTGGTTAGCGGGGGCTACAGATACGCAGTATTTT.

The chain uses TRBV4-1 and TRBJ2-1; D possibly corresponds to TRBD1 (6 bases). The germline V and J ends were trimmed by 4 bases and 3 bases, with 10 bases remaining between them. Germline lookup yields CDR1 MGHRA and CDR2 YSYEKL. This CDR3 has 14 residues. This chain's CDR3 is CASSPGQHYNEQFF. CDR3 sequence (DNA): TGCGCCAGCAGCCCGGGACAACACTACAATGAGCAGTTCTTC.

This chain joins TRBV14 and TRBJ2-5; tentative D call: TRBD2 (6 bases). V was clipped by 1 base and J by 4 bases, with 13 bases between them. Germline V lookup: CDR1 SGHDN, CDR2 FVKESK. This CDR3 has 15 amino acids. The CDR3: CASSQGGTIGETQYF. CDR3 in DNA: TGTGCCAGCAGCCAAGGCGGGACGATTGGAGAGACCCAGTACTTC.

This chain joins TRBV11-1 and TRBJ2-5; 10 bases are a match to TRBD2. V gave up 6 bases and J gave up 5 bases; unmatched junction bases: 3. The CDR3 spans 13 residues. CDR1 is SGHAT, CDR2 FQDESV, per germline (reference sequence). In DNA, the CDR3 is TGTGCCAGCAGTGTTAGCGGGAGGGAGACCCAGTACTTC. Translating gives CASSVSGRETQYF.

The chain has TRBV5-6 and TRBJ1-5, with D perhaps TRBD1 (5 bases). The CDR3 loop spans 15 amino acids. The germline V gene encodes CDR1 SGHDT and CDR2 YYEEEE. The V end lost 0 bases, the J end lost 0 bases, and 7 bases lay between the germline ends. The CDR3 spells CASSLGQLSNQPQHF. DNA for the CDR3: TGTGCCAGCAGCTTGGGACAGCTTAGCAATCAGCCCCAGCATTTT.

This chain's CDR3 is CASSLMGGSSDTQYF. CDR3 DNA: TGTGCCAGCAGCTTAATGGGGGGGTCTTCAGATACGCAGTATTTT. The chain joins TRBV7-8 to TRBJ2-3; 7 nucleotides align to TRBD2. CDR1 is SGHVS, CDR2 FQNEAQ, per germline. This CDR3 is 15 amino acids long. Trimming cost V 2 bases and J 4 bases; bases outside gene matches: 6.

This chain uses TRBV6-5 with TRBJ2-3; a weak D match, TRBD1 (5 bases). CDR1 is MNHEY and CDR2 is SVGAGI in the germline V gene. Trimming pared 0 bases from V and 0 bases from J, leaving 10 bases between. There are 16 residues in the CDR3. CDR3 loop: CASSYSGRLSTDTQYF. The CDR3 region has the DNA TGTGCCAGCAGTTACTCGGGGCGACTTAGCACAGATACGCAGTATTTT.

This clone was counted ten times or more. V gene TRBV18 combines with J gene TRBJ2-1, with 10 nucleotides matching TRBD2. Trimming took 4 bases from V and 5 from J; bases not matched to a gene: 8. The CDR3 covers 16 residues. The germline V gene encodes CDR1 KGHSH and CDR2 LQKENI. CDR3 sequence: CASSLPRTSGHNEQFF. CDR3 nucleotides: TGTGCCAGCTCACTCCCAAGGACTAGCGGACACAATGAGCAGTTCTTC.

This clone was observed a few times. The chain carries TRBV29-1 and TRBJ2-1, with 8 bases matching TRBD1. Germline loops: CDR1 SQVTM, CDR2 ANQGSEA. J gave up 12 bases and V 3 bases, and 4 bases lay outside the gene matches. There are 11 residues in the CDR3. CDR3 amino acids: CSVESGTGQFF. CDR3 bases: TGCAGCGTTGAGTCCGGGACAGGGCAGTTCTTC.

J is TRBJ2-7 and V is TRBV7-3, with 11 bases lining up with TRBD2. Trimming removed 3 bases from V and 4 bases from J; junction bases left unmatched: 5. Germline CDR1 reads SGHTA; CDR2 reads FQGTGA. The CDR3 is made up of 15 amino acids. CDR3 protein: CASSLSTSGKYEQYF. The CDR3 coding sequence is TGTGCCAGCAGCTTGTCGACTAGCGGGAAGTACGAGCAGTACTTC. Complete variable domain (other parts from reference TRBV7-3 and TRBJ2-7): GAGVSQTPSNKVTEKGKYVELRCDPISGHTALYWYRQSLGQGPEFLIYFQGTGAADDSGLPNDRFFAVRPEGSVSTLKIQRTERGDSAVYLCASSLSTSGKYEQYFGPGTRLTVT.

V and J are TRBV30 and TRBJ1-3; 8 bases agree with TRBD1. This CDR3 contains 14 residues. Losses at the gene ends were 2 bases for V and 2 bases for J; bases not matched to a gene: 2. Germline V gene lookup returns CDR1 GTSNPN and CDR2 SVGIG (reference sequence). The chain's CDR3 is CAWSSDRAGNTIYF. The CDR3 DNA reads TGTGCCTGGAGTTCGGACAGGGCTGGAAACACCATATATTTT.

The CDR3 is CSASSGTGELFF. In DNA form, the CDR3 reads TGCAGCGCCTCTAGCGGCACCGGGGAGCTGTTTTTT. The V gene is TRBV29-1, the J gene TRBJ2-2, with 7 nucleotides matching TRBD2. V shed 7 bases and J 4 bases; nucleotides not matched to a gene: 3. The CDR3 extends over 12 amino acids. From germline, CDR1 is SQVTM and CDR2 ANQGSEA.

The genes are TRBV15 and TRBJ1-5; D remains unclear. The CDR3 consists of 18 residues. V lost 0 bases and J lost 4, with 19 bases in between. CDR1 is LNHNV, CDR2 YYDKDF, per germline (reference sequence). CDR3 residues: CATSRDRGGTLGNQPQHF. The CDR3 DNA follows: TGTGCCACCAGCAGAGATCGGGGAGGCACCCTAGGGAATCAGCCCCAGCATTTT.